This entry lists 10 T cell receptor beta chains sequenced from one sample in a study of CD8 T cells in ankylosing spondylitis (TCRdb year 2017). The research as a whole found: A TCR beta motif of eight highly homologous amino acid variants appeared characteristic of blood from ankylosing spondylitis patients.

The protocol used for the library was 5' RACE. Sequencing used an Illumina HiSeq 2500. TCRdb cleaned the public reads at Q25 with fastp, built clones with MiXCR and kept in-frame beta chains. For every CDR3 protein sequence, its rows merge into one entry that carries the most common genes and DNA. The sample data list around 450,000 distinct CDR3 sequences, and around 26% of these were observed just once. Under 0.9% of the sample comes from the top ten. These receptors have no known antigen. The sample taken for sequencing was blood, either unsorted or a sorted T cell fraction (not recorded which). Source of these receptors: a male donor with ankylosing spondylitis.

This clonotype showed up just a few times. The chain is built from TRBV5-6 and TRBJ2-1; 9 nucleotides match TRBD1. The CDR3 runs 16 residues. Germline CDR1 and CDR2: SGHDT and YYEEEE. V trimming: 3 bases; J trimming: 0 bases; junction bases outside the gene matches: 4. CDR3 protein: CASSSGTGNSYNEQFF. CDR3 DNA sequence: TGTGCCAGCAGCTCCGGGACAGGGAACTCCTACAATGAGCAGTTCTTC.

This clonotype occurred a few times. The chain uses TRBV29-1 and TRBJ2-6, with no clear D. Per germline, CDR1 SQVTM and CDR2 ANQGSEA. Trimming removed 5 bases from V and 4 bases from J, with 9 bases in between. This CDR3 comprises 13 residues. CDR3 bases: TGCAGCGTTCGTACTACCGGGGCCAACGTCCTGACTTTC. Translation gives CSVRTTGANVLTF. The full variable domain, with the rest looked up from reference TRBV29-1 and TRBJ2-6, is SAVISQKPSRDICQRGTSLTIQCQVDSQVTMMFWYRQQPGQSLTLIATANQGSEATYESGFVIDKFPISRPNLTFSTLTVSNMSPEDSSIYLCSVRTTGANVLTFGAGSRLTVL.

There are a few counts of this clonotype. The genes are TRBV12-3 or TRBV12-4 and TRBJ2-5, with a possible D match to TRBD2 (6 bases). This CDR3 has 14 residues. V gave up 3 bases and J gave up 5 bases, with 13 bases separating them. The CDR3 loop reads CASSFPAGGETQYF. The DNA for the CDR3 is TGTGCCAGCAGTTTCCCCGCCGGGGGTGAGACCCAGTACTTC.

This chain links TRBV10-3 with TRBJ2-7; 14 nucleotides match TRBD2. V lost 4 bases and J lost 7; bases outside the gene matches: 9. This CDR3 spans 16 amino acids. Germline lookup yields CDR1 ENHRY and CDR2 SYGVKD. The CDR3, as DNA: TGTGCCATCAGTGTGACTAGCGGGAGGGCTGCGGGAGAGCAGTACGTC. It encodes CAISVTSGRAAGEQYV.

A remark on this clonotype: At one boundary the junction diverges from the germline segment, which might be a read error. The gene calls are TRBV12-3 or TRBV12-4 and TRBJ1-2; 7 nucleotides match TRBD1. The CDR3 spans 13 residues. The CDR3 DNA is TGTGCCAGCAGCTGGGGACAGACCTATGACTACACCTTC. Residues: CASSWGQTYDYTF.

This sequence joins TRBV24-1 and TRBJ2-3; 12 bases are shared with TRBD2. J gave up 3 bases and V 6 bases, and 3 bases lay outside the gene matches. Germline values: CDR1 KGHDR, CDR2 SFDVKD. CDR3 length equals 15 residues. The CDR3 protein is CATSTSGRRTDTQYF. The CDR3 coding sequence is TGTGCCACCAGTACTAGCGGGAGGCGGACAGATACGCAGTATTTT.

This clonotype occurred a few times. This chain's CDR3 is CASSQEATSLETQYF. CDR3 DNA: TGTGCCAGCAGCCAAGAAGCAACTAGCCTAGAGACCCAGTACTTC. V and J are TRBV3-1 and TRBJ2-5; D might be TRBD2 (6 bases). This CDR3 contains 15 residues. Germline lookup yields CDR1 LGHDT and CDR2 YNNKEL (reference sequence). V was clipped by 0 bases and J by 4 bases, with 12 bases between them.

The V gene is TRBV11-2, the J gene TRBJ2-1, with 11 bases fitting TRBD2. Unmatched junction bases numbered 8, after V lost 7 bases and J lost 3 bases. This CDR3 has 16 residues. Germline CDR1 reads SGHAT; CDR2 reads FQNNGV. The CDR3 region has the DNA TGTGCCAGCACCCCATTGACTAGCGGGATCTACAATGAGCAGTTCTTC. Protein sequence: CASTPLTSGIYNEQFF. Combining the CDR3 with reference TRBV11-2 and TRBJ2-1 gives the whole variable domain EAGVAQSPRYKIIEKRQSVAFWCNPISGHATLYWYQQILGQGPKLLIQFQNNGVVDDSQLPKDRFSAERLKGVDSTLKIQPAKLEDSAVYLCASTPLTSGIYNEQFFGPGTRLTVL.

This clonotype was counted only a few times. The rearrangement links TRBV7-2 to TRBJ2-7; no firm D call. The CDR3 covers 14 residues. The V and J ends lost 1 base and 7 bases respectively, with 14 bases between them. Germline V gene data show CDR1 as SGHTA and CDR2 as FQGNSA. DNA of the CDR3: TGTGCCAGCAGCTTAGATTTCTCGGTTGGGGAGCAGTACTTC. Translated, it gives CASSLDFSVGEQYF.

There are a few counts of this clonotype. V gene TRBV7-2 combines with J gene TRBJ2-5; no firm D call. CDR1 SGHTA and CDR2 FQGNSA come from the germline V gene. Deletions cut 1 base from V and 2 bases from J, with 8 bases between. CDR3 size: 14 residues. The CDR3 reads CASSLEPRQETQYF. The DNA of the CDR3 is TGTGCCAGCAGCTTAGAGCCCAGGCAAGAGACCCAGTACTTC.